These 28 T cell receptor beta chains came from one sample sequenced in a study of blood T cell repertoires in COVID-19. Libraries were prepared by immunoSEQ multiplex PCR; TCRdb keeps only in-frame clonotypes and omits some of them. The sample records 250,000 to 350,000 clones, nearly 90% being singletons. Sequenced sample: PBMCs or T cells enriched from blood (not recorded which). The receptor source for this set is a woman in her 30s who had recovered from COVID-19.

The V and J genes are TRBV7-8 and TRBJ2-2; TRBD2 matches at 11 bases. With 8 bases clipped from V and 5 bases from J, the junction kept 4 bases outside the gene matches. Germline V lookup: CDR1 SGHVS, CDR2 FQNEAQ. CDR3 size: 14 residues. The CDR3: CASLAGGETGELFF. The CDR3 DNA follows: TGTGCCAGCCTAGCGGGAGGCGAGACCGGGGAGCTGTTTTTT.

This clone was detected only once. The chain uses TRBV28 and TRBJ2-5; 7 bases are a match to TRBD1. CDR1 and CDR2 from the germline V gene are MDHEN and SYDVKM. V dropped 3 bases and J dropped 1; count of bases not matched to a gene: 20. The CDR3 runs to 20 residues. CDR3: CASSFPPPGTEGTPQETQYF. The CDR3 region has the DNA TGTGCCAGCAGTTTTCCCCCCCCCGGGACAGAGGGCACCCCCCAAGAGACCCAGTACTTC.

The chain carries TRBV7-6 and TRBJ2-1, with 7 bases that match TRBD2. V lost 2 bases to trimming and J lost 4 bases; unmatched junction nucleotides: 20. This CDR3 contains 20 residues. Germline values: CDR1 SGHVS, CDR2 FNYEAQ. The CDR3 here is CASSLPPPLPGTTSYNEQFF. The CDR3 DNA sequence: TGTGCCAGCAGCTTACCGCCACCATTGCCCGGGACTACTAGTTACAATGAGCAGTTCTTC.

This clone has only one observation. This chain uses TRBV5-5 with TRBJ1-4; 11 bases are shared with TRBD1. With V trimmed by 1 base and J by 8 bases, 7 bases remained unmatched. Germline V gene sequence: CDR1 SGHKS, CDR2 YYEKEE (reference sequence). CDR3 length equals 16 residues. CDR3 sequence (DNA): TGTGCCAGCAGCTTGCCTCGGACAGGGGGCAGAGAAAAACTGTTTTTT. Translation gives CASSLPRTGGREKLFF.

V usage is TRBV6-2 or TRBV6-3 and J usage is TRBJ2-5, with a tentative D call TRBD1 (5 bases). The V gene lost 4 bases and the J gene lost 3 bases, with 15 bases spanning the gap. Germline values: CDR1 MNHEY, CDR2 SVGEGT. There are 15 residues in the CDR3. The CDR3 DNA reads TGTGCCAGCAGTTCTCCCTCCGACAGAAAAGAGACCCAGTACTTC. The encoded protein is CASSSPSDRKETQYF.

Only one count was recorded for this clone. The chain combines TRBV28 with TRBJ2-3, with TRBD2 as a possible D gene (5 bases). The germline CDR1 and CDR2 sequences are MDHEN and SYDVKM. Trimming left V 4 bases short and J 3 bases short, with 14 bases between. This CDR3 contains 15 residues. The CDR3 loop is CASSSLHGGTDTQYF. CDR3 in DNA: TGTGCCAGCAGTTCGCTACACGGAGGAACAGATACGCAGTATTTT.

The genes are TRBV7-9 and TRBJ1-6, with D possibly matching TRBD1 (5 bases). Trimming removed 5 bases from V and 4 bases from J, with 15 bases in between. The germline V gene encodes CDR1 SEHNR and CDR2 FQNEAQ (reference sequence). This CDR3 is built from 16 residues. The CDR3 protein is CASSTIGGKYNSPLHF. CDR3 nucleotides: TGTGCCAGCAGCACTATTGGGGGGAAGTATAATTCACCCCTCCACTTT.

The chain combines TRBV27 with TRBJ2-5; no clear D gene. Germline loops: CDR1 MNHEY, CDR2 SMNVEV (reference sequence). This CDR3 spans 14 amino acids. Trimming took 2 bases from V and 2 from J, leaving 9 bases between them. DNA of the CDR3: TGTGCCAGCAGTTTAAGAGGTCAGCAAGAGACCCAGTACTTC. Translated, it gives CASSLRGQQETQYF.

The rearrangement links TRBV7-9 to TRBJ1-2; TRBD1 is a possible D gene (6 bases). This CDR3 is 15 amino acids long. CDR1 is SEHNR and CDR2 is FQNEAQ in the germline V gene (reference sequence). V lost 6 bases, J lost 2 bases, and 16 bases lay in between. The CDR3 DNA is TGTGCCAGCAGTCAGCACAGGGCTTCCAACTATGGCTACACCTTC. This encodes CASSQHRASNYGYTF.

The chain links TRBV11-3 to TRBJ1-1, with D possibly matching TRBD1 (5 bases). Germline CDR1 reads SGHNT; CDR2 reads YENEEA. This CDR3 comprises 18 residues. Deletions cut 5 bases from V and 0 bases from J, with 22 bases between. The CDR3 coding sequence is TGTGCCAGCAGCCTTTGGCGGGAAACGGGGCCGGTGAACACTGAAGCTTTCTTT. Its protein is CASSLWRETGPVNTEAFF.

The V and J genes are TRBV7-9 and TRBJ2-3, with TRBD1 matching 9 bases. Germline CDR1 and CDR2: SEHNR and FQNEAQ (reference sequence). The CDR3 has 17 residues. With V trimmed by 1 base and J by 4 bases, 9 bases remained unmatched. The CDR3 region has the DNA TGTGCCAGCAGCTTAGAACCCCGGGACAGGGTCTCAGATACGCAGTATTTT. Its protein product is CASSLEPRDRVSDTQYF.

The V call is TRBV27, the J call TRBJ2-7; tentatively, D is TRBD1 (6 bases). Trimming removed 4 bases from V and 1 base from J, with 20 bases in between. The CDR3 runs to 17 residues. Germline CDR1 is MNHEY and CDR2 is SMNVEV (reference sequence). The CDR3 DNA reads TGTGCCAGCAGTTATAAAGGGGGTAGAATCAGGTCCTACGAGCAGTACTTC. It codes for CASSYKGGRIRSYEQYF.

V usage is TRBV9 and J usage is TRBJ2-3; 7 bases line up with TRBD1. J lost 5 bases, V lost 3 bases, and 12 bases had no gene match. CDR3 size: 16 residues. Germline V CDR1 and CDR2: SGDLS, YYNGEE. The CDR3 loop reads CASSAPEQGWEDTQYF. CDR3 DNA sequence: TGTGCCAGCAGCGCTCCGGAACAGGGGTGGGAAGATACGCAGTATTTT.

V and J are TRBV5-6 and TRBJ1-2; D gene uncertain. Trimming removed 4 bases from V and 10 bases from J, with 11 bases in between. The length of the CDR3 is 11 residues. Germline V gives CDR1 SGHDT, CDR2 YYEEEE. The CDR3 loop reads CASSGQIDYTF. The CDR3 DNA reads TGTGCCAGCAGCGGCCAAATCGACTACACCTTC. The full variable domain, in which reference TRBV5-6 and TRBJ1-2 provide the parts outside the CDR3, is DAGVTQSPTHLIKTRGQQVTLRCSPKSGHDTVSWYQQALGQGPQFIFQYYEEEERQRGNFPDRFSGHQFPNYSSELNVNALLLGDSALYLCASSGQIDYTFGSGTRLTVV.

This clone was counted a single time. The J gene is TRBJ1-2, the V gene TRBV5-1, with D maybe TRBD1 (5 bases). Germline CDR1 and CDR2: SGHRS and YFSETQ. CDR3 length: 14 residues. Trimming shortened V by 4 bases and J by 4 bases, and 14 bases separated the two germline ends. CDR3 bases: TGCGCCAGCAGCCCCGGGACTTCATCCTATGGCTACACCTTC. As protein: CASSPGTSSYGYTF.

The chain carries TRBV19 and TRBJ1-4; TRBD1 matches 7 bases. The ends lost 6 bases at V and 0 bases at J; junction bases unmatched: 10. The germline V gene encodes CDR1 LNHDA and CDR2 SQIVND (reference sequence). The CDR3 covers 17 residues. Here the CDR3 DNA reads TGTGCCAGTAGCCCGACAGGGTACTCCTCAACTAATGAAAAACTGTTTTTT. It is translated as CASSPTGYSSTNEKLFF.

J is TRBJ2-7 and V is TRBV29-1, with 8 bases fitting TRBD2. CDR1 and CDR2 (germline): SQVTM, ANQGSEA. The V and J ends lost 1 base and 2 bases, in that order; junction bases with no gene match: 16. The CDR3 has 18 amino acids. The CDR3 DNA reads TGCAGCGTTGAAGTATCCTGGCGGGGGGAGGGAGGGACCTACGAGCAGTACTTC. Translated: CSVEVSWRGEGGTYEQYF.

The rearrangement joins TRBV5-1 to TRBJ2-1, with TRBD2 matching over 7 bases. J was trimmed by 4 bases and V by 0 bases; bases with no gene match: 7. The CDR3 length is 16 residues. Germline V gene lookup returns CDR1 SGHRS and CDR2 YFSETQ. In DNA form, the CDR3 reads TGCGCCAGCAGCTTGGGTTCTAGCGGCACATACAATGAGCAGTTCTTC. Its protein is CASSLGSSGTYNEQFF.

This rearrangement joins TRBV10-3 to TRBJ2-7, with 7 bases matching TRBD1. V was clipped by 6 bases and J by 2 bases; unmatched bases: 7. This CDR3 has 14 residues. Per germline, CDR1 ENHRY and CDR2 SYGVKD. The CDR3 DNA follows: TGTGCCATCAGCGAGGGGGCAGACGCCTACGAGCAGTACTTC. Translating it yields CAISEGADAYEQYF.

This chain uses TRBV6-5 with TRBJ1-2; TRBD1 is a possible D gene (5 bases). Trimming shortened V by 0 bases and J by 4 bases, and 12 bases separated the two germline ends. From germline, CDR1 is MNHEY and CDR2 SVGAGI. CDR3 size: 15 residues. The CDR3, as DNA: TGTGCCAGCAGTTACTCTTCTACAGGAGCCTATGGCTACACCTTC. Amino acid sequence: CASSYSSTGAYGYTF.

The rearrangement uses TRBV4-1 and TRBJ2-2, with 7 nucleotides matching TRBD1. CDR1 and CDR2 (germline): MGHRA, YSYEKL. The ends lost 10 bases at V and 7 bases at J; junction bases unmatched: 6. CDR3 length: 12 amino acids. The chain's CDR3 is CATVTGVGELFF. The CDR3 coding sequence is TGCGCCACCGTTACAGGGGTCGGGGAGCTGTTTTTT.

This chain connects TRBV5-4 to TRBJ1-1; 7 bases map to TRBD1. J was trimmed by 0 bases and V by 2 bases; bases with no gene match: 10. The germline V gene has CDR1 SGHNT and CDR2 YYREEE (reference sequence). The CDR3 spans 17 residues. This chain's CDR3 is CASSFSLSDRLNTEAFF. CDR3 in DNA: TGTGCCAGCAGCTTCTCACTATCGGACAGGTTGAACACTGAAGCTTTCTTT.

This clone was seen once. Here the CDR3 reads CASSFSGGAGETQYF. The CDR3 nucleotides read TGTGCCAGTAGTTTTAGCGGGGGGGCCGGGGAGACCCAGTACTTC. The chain has TRBV19 and TRBJ2-5; TRBD2 matches at 11 bases. Germline CDR1 reads LNHDA; CDR2 reads SQIVND (reference sequence). The V and J ends lost 5 bases and 5 bases, in that order; junction bases with no gene match: 7. This CDR3 is built from 15 residues. The full variable domain, in which reference TRBV19 and TRBJ2-5 provide the parts outside the CDR3, is DGGITQSPKYLFRKEGQNVTLSCEQNLNHDAMYWYRQDPGQGLRLIYYSQIVNDFQKGDIAEGYSVSREKKESFPLTVTSAQKNPTAFYLCASSFSGGAGETQYFGPGTRLLVL.

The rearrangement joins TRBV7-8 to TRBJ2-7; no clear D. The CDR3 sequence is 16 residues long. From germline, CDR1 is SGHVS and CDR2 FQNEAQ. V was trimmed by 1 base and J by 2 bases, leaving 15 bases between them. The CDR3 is CASSLDSFGGPYEQYF. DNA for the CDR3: TGTGCCAGCAGCTTAGACAGTTTCGGTGGGCCCTACGAGCAGTACTTC.

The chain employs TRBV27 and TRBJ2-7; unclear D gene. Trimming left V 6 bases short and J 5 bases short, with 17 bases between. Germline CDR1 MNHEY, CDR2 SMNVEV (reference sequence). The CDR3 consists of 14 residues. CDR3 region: CASSSRLGLHEQYF. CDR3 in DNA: TGTGCCAGCAGCTCCCGTCTGGGCCTCCACGAGCAGTACTTC.

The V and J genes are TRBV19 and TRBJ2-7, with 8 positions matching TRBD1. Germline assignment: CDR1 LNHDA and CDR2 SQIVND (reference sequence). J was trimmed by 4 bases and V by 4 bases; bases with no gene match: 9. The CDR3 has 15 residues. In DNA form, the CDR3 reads TGTGCCAGTAGTAAACCGGGACAGGCTATTTACGAGCAGTACTTC. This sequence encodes CASSKPGQAIYEQYF.

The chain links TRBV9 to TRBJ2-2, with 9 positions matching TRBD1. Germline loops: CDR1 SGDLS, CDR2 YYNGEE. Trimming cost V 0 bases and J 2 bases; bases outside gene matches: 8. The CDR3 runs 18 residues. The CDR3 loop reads CASSVGLSGQGNTGELFF. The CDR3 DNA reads TGTGCCAGCAGCGTAGGGTTGTCGGGACAGGGTAACACCGGGGAGCTGTTTTTT. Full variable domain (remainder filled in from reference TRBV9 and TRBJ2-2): DSGVTQTPKHLITATGQRVTLRCSPRSGDLSVYWYQQSLDQGLQFLIQYYNGEERAKGNILERFSAQQFPDLHSELNLSSLELGDSALYFCASSVGLSGQGNTGELFFGEGSRLTVL.

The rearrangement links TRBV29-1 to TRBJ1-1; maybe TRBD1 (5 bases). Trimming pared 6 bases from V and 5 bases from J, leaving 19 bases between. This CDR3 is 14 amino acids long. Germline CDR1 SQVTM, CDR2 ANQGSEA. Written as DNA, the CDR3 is TGCAGCGTGCTAGGACGCACCGGGGGGACTGAAGCTTTCTTT. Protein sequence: CSVLGRTGGTEAFF.